This TCR beta chain originates from a study of cytomegalovirus exposure and HLA in healthy donors. Broader study findings: At a 0.05 false discovery rate, a later analysis found around 15,000 TCR beta sequences to be associated with HLA alleles. It was reported in a later analysis that an Asian-associated ancestry cluster showed fewer N-insertions than the roughly 670-donor mean. Cytomegalovirus association was assigned to under 200 TCR beta chains.

The PCR used 60 Vbeta and 13 Jbeta primers. Assay used: immunoSEQ multiplex PCR; TCRdb lists only in-frame clones, some missing. Its listing shows 91,000 or so clones. The CDR3 covers 14 residues. The V gene's germline CDR1 is SNHLY and CDR2 FYNNEI. The J segment lost 4 bases and the V segment lost 11 bases, leaving 9 bases of the junction unmatched. In the case of this clone: Its specificity is unknown.

The receptor's source is a young woman in good health and CMV-seronegative. Sequenced material: PBMCs. This sequence joins TRBV2 and TRBJ2-1; 9 bases map to TRBD2. The CDR3 DNA sequence: TGTGCCGGACAAGCGGGGGGACTATACAATGAGCAGTTCTTC. This gives the protein CAGQAGGLYNEQFF.